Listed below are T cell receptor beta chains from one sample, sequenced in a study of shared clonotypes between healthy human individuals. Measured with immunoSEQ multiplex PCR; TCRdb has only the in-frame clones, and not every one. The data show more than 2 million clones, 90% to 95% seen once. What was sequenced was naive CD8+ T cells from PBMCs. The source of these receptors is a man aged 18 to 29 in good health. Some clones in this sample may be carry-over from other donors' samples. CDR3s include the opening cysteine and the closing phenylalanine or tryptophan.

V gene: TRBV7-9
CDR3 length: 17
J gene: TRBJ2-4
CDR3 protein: CASSSGDRGPPKNIQYF

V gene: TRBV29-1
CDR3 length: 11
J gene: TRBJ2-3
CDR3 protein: CSVAGGDTQYF

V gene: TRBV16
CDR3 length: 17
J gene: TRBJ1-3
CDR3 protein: CASSQSRQANSGNTIYF

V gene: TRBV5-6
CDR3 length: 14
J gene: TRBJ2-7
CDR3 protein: CASSLSGRPYEQYF

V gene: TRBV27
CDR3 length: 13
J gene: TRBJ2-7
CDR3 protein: CASSLYPLYEQYF

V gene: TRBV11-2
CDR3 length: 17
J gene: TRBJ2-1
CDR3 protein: CASSQGRAGTAYNEQFF

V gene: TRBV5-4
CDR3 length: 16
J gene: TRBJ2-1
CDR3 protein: CASSGTGETTTNEQFF

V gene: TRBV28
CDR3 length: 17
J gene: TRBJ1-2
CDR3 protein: CASSLIPTRTANYGYTF

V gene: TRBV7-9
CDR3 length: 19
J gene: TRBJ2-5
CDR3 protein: CASSLKVWASGSLEETQYF

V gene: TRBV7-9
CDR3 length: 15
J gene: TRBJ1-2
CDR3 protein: CASSQALRQNYGYTF

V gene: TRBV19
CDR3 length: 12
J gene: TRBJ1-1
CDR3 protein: CASSIGGLEAFF

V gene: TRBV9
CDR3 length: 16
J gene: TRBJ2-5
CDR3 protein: CASSSREVLKAETQYF

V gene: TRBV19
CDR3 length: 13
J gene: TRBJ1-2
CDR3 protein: CASSITGAGGYTF